This T cell receptor (beta chain) stems from a study of T-cell reconstitution after alpha-beta-depleted transplantation in children. V was pared by 3 bases and J by 10 bases, with 16 bases between. Germline CDR1 reads SQVTM; CDR2 reads ANQGSEA. CDR3 length: 13 residues. The library targeted TCRbeta and was prepared with unique molecular identifiers. TCRdb used MiXCR to reprocess the PCR reads, holding one entry per CDR3 protein. The sample consists of some 550,000 distinct CDR3 sequences, around 19% of them appearing once. This clonotype showed up just a few times. The chain is built from TRBV29-1 and TRBJ2-1; TRBD1 might be the D (5 bases). This TCR was sampled from a human donor who donated a stem cell graft to a child with acute lymphoblastic leukemia. The sample in question was PBMCs from the stem cell graft donor, obtained from the stem cell graft. For the CDR3, the DNA is TGCAGCGTTGACCAGGGCGCCGTACGGGAGCAGTTCTTC. This codes for CSVDQGAVREQFF.